This TCR beta chain is drawn from a study of CD8 T cells in Susac syndrome. This CDR3 comprises 13 residues. The germline V gene encodes CDR1 DFQATT and CDR2 SNEGSKA (reference sequence). With random hexamers, roughly 0.5 to 1 ug RNA was reverse transcribed. TCRdb passed the immunoSEQ multiplex PCR reads through MiXCR, listing each CDR3 protein once. The sample has around 230,000 distinct CDR3 sequences; 95% are singletons. The source is a human donor with multiple sclerosis. The chain uses TRBV20-1 and TRBJ2-7; D may be TRBD2 (5 bases). The sample taken for sequencing was CD4+ T cells from PBMCs. The CDR3 region is CRASGSRSYEQYF. The CDR3 DNA follows: TGCAGGGCAAGTGGGAGTCGCTCCTACGAGCAGTACTTC.